This TCR beta chain was captured by sequencing in a study of blood T cell repertoires in COVID-19. Study at large: COVID-19 samples, acute and convalescent, were from the United States, Italy and Spain. Sources were T cells, B-cell-depleted T cells, or PBMCs; the material itself was cDNA or gDNA.

Germline V gene lookup returns CDR1 SGHTA and CDR2 FQGTGA. The junction had 9 bases not matched to a gene; V was cut back by 5 bases and J by 5 bases. The CDR3 sequence is 17 residues long. In the authors' methods: Reference gene primer amplification gave nucleated cell count estimates. The repertoire was sequenced with immunoSEQ multiplex PCR; TCRdb's copy has only in-frame clones and lacks some. D and trimming were read from the DNA, whereas the V and J calls and clone size are those reported in that table. Of roughly 190,000 clones detected, around four fifths appear once; the ten largest clones hold roughly 5.3%.

The sequence was collected from a woman in her 70s with active or convalescent COVID-19. This rearrangement joins TRBV7-3 to TRBJ2-5, with 15 positions matching TRBD2. The sample was peripheral blood. The CDR3 coding sequence is TGTGCCAGCAGCGCCAAGCCAGGACTAGCGGGAGGGGAGACCCAGTACTTC. Protein product: CASSAKPGLAGGETQYF.